The 11 T cell receptor beta chains reported below all come from one sample, sequenced in a study of T-cell memory formation after mild COVID-19. TCRdb re-called the 5' RACE reads with MiXCR, one entry per CDR3 protein. This table holds about 410,000 distinct CDR3 sequences, roughly 18% found once. The source material was PBMCs or a T cell subset sorted from them (not recorded which). Receptors originate from a man aged 18 to 30 who had mild COVID-19 (a few samples of this study predate the infection). Cell type and time point are not known.

This clonotype has only a few counts. This chain joins TRBV3-1 and TRBJ1-6, with no clear D. The CDR3 sequence is 13 residues long. Deletions cut 4 bases from V and 8 bases from J, with 9 bases between. Germline V CDR1 and CDR2: LGHDT, YNNKEL (reference sequence). The CDR3 reads CASSPGVDSPLHF. The CDR3 nucleotides read TGTGCCAGCAGCCCCGGGGTGGATTCACCCCTCCACTTT.

This clonotype was seen more than once but under ten times. For the CDR3, the DNA is TGTGCCAGCAGTGTCGGGACAACTAACTATGGCTACACCTTC. Translating it yields CASSVGTTNYGYTF. The J gene is TRBJ1-2, the V gene TRBV12-3 or TRBV12-4; D perhaps matches TRBD1 (6 bases). This CDR3 has 14 residues. V gave up 5 bases and J gave up 0 bases, with 10 bases separating them.

This clonotype showed up many times. The chain recombines TRBV7-2 with TRBJ1-5; a weak D match, TRBD1 (6 bases). Trimming took off 5 bases at V and 7 bases at J, with 18 bases between the two ends. This CDR3 comprises 15 residues. CDR1 is SGHTA, CDR2 FQGNSA, per germline. CDR3 in DNA: TGTGCCAGCAGCCTCCGAGGGGGGCGCGGGCAGCCCCAGCATTTT. Translated, it gives CASSLRGGRGQPQHF. Using reference TRBV7-2 and TRBJ1-5 for the parts outside the CDR3, the full variable domain is GAGVSQSPSNKVTEKGKDVELRCDPISGHTALYWYRQSLGQGLEFLIYFQGNSAPDKSGLPSDRFSAERTGGSVSTLTIQRTQQEDSAVYLCASSLRGGRGQPQHFGDGTRLSIL.

This clonotype was seen ten or more times. The rearrangement uses TRBV20-1 and TRBJ1-5; TRBD1 is a possible D gene (5 bases). V lost 6 bases to trimming and J lost 7 bases, with 16 bases between them. The germline CDR1 and CDR2 sequences are DFQATT and SNEGSKA (reference sequence). The length of the CDR3 is 13 residues. As DNA, the CDR3 is TGCAGTGCCACGTGGGGGGTAGGCCAGCCCCAGCATTTT. Translated: CSATWGVGQPQHF.

The table lists this clonotype with a few counts. This chain's CDR3 is CASKGSKNIQYF. The CDR3 DNA follows: TGTGCCAGCAAGGGCTCCAAAAACATTCAGTACTTC. The chain joins TRBV25-1 to TRBJ2-4, with D uncertain. The CDR3 covers 12 residues. CDR1 and CDR2 (germline): MGHDK, SYGVNS. The V end was cut by 7 bases, the J end by 2 bases, with 6 bases between.

This chain uses TRBV6-2 or TRBV6-3 with TRBJ1-2; D gene unclear. CDR1 and CDR2 (germline): MNHEY, SVGEGT. This CDR3 is 13 amino acids long. V lost 2 bases, J lost 2 bases, and 6 bases lay in between. CDR3 amino acids: CASSYMGNYGYTF. CDR3 in DNA: TGTGCCAGCAGTTACATGGGGAACTATGGCTACACCTTC.

The V call is TRBV6-1, the J call TRBJ1-2; 7 nucleotides agree with TRBD1. V was pared by 4 bases and J by 4 bases, with 9 bases of the junction left unmatched. This CDR3 has 15 amino acids. Germline CDR1 reads MNHNS; CDR2 reads SASEGT. CDR3 nucleotide sequence: TGTGCCAGCAGTGGGCCGGCCGGGACAGCCTATGGCTACACCTTC. Its protein is CASSGPAGTAYGYTF.

This clonotype was counted a few times. The chain joins TRBV5-6 to TRBJ2-1; the match to TRBD2 covers 8 bases. The CDR3 totals 18 residues. Per the germline V gene, CDR1 is SGHDT and CDR2 is YYEEEE. J gave up 1 base and V 1 base, and 10 bases lay outside the gene matches. CDR3 coding DNA: TGTGCCAGCAGCTTGCGGGCCCGGGGGGGCGGGTCCTACAATGAGCAGTTCTTC. Translated: CASSLRARGGGSYNEQFF.

V is TRBV3-1 and J is TRBJ2-3; 10 bases agree with TRBD2. V shed 2 bases, J shed 2 bases, and the junction held 4 bases outside the gene matches. The CDR3 covers 16 residues. In germline, CDR1 is LGHDT, CDR2 YNNKEL (reference sequence). DNA for the CDR3: TGTGCCAGCAGCCAAACTAGCGGGGTTTACACAGATACGCAGTATTTT. The encoded protein is CASSQTSGVYTDTQYF.

This clonotype was seen a single time. CDR3 sequence: CASSLTGFFYGYTF. CDR3 DNA sequence: TGTGCCAGCAGTTTGACAGGGTTCTTCTATGGCTACACCTTC. This chain uses TRBV28 with TRBJ1-2; 7 bases line up with TRBD1. V shed 3 bases, J shed 4 bases, and the junction held 5 bases outside the gene matches. This CDR3 comprises 14 residues. The germline gives CDR1 MDHEN, CDR2 SYDVKM.

This clonotype was detected once. This chain connects TRBV30 to TRBJ2-3; 10 nucleotides agree with TRBD2. This CDR3 region has 15 residues. The J segment lost 5 bases and the V segment lost 8 bases, leaving 13 bases of the junction unmatched. Germline CDR1 GTSNPN, CDR2 SVGIG (reference sequence). In nucleotides, the CDR3 is TGTGCCGGGGCCTGGGGAGCGGGGGGGAGAGATACGCAGTATTTT. Translated, it gives CAGAWGAGGRDTQYF.